This T cell receptor beta chain appears in the sequencing data of a study of shared clonotypes between healthy human individuals. The repertoire was sequenced with immunoSEQ multiplex PCR; TCRdb's copy has only in-frame clones and lacks some. The sample lists over 850,000 clones; about 84% were seen once. What was sequenced was memory CD4+ T cells from PBMCs. Subset meaning: CD45RA-negative fraction. The sequence was obtained from a man aged 18 to 35 in good health. Some clones in this sample may be carry-over from other donors' samples.

The CDR3 is CASSYTRTGVREQYF. The DNA of the CDR3 is TGTGCCAGCAGTTACACGAGGACCGGCGTGAGGGAGCAGTACTTC. The chain employs TRBV6-6 and TRBJ2-7; D not resolved. The CDR3 extends over 15 amino acids. Germline values: CDR1 MNHNY, CDR2 SVGAGI (reference sequence). The V gene lost 2 bases and the J gene lost 7 bases, with 18 bases spanning the gap.